This entry lists 28 T cell receptor beta chains sequenced from one sample in a study of blood T cell repertoires in COVID-19. This table comes from immunoSEQ multiplex PCR, and its TCRdb copy is limited to in-frame clones, with some not included. This sample has roughly 300,000 clones, with approximately 92% found just once. Sequenced: PBMCs or T cells enriched from blood (not recorded which). The receptors were sampled from a woman aged 25 to 39 who had recovered from COVID-19.

The V and J genes are TRBV19 and TRBJ2-5, with a tentative D call TRBD2 (6 bases). The CDR3 is 15 amino acids. Germline V gives CDR1 LNHDA, CDR2 SQIVND (reference sequence). V was shortened by 5 bases and J by 2 bases, with 15 bases between the two germline ends. CDR3 sequence (DNA): TGTGCCAGTAGTCCGACGGGACTCCTTCAAGAGACCCAGTACTTC. It specifies CASSPTGLLQETQYF. Using reference TRBV19 and TRBJ2-5 for the parts outside the CDR3, the full variable domain is DGGITQSPKYLFRKEGQNVTLSCEQNLNHDAMYWYRQDPGQGLRLIYYSQIVNDFQKGDIAEGYSVSREKKESFPLTVTSAQKNPTAFYLCASSPTGLLQETQYFGPGTRLLVL.

This rearrangement joins TRBV7-9 to TRBJ2-1, with 11 bases lining up with TRBD2. V was clipped by 6 bases and J by 3 bases; unmatched bases: 16. Germline V CDR1 and CDR2: SEHNR, FQNEAQ (reference sequence). The CDR3 runs 19 residues. The CDR3 bases are TGTGCCAGCAGACCCGGGATAGCGGGAGGGCGTGGGGACTACAATGAGCAGTTCTTC. It codes for CASRPGIAGGRGDYNEQFF.

The chain carries TRBV9 and TRBJ2-7; 8 positions agree with TRBD1. Losses at the gene ends were 3 bases for V and 0 bases for J; bases not matched to a gene: 5. This CDR3 has 15 amino acids. The V gene's germline CDR1 is SGDLS and CDR2 YYNGEE. The CDR3 nucleotides read TGTGCCAGCAGCGCCCAAGGACAGGGCTCCTACGAGCAGTACTTC. Its protein is CASSAQGQGSYEQYF.

This chain joins TRBV29-1 and TRBJ1-6; D uncertain. The V gene lost 5 bases and the J gene lost 7 bases, with 12 bases spanning the gap. Germline V gives CDR1 SQVTM, CDR2 ANQGSEA. The CDR3 spans 13 residues. CDR3 residues: CSVRGNLNSPLHF. Written as DNA, the CDR3 is TGCAGCGTTCGGGGTAATCTCAATTCACCCCTCCACTTT.

The chain is built from TRBV30 and TRBJ1-2; D possibly corresponds to TRBD1 (6 bases). Germline CDR1 GTSNPN, CDR2 SVGIG (reference sequence). CDR3 length: 13 residues. The ends were cut back, 2 bases at V and 8 bases at J, with 15 bases in the middle. The CDR3 region has the DNA TGTGCCTGGAGTCCGACGACAGGCCAGGGCTACACCTTC. Protein: CAWSPTTGQGYTF.

The chain carries TRBV2 and TRBJ1-1; TRBD1 might be the D (5 bases). V was clipped by 7 bases and J by 1 base, with 13 bases between them. The germline gives CDR1 SNHLY, CDR2 FYNNEI. The CDR3 loop spans 14 amino acids. The CDR3 reads CASISHGANTEAFF. The CDR3 coding sequence is TGTGCCAGCATCAGCCATGGGGCGAACACTGAAGCTTTCTTT.

This rearrangement joins TRBV11-2 to TRBJ2-7; TRBD1 matches 7 bases. This CDR3 has 15 amino acids. Germline V gene sequence: CDR1 SGHAT, CDR2 FQNNGV. The J segment lost 12 bases and the V segment lost 1 base, leaving 15 bases of the junction unmatched. CDR3: CASSLVGGLGPRRYF. CDR3 nucleotides: TGTGCCAGCAGCTTAGTAGGGGGCCTGGGTCCGAGGCGGTACTTC.

The chain carries TRBV4-2 and TRBJ2-7; 9 nucleotides align to TRBD2. Trimming at V came to 4 bases and at J to 2 bases, leaving 15 bases not matched to a gene. The V gene's germline CDR1 is LGHNA and CDR2 YNFKEQ. This CDR3 comprises 18 residues. The DNA for the CDR3 is TGTGCCAGCAGCCCCACCCCCCTCGGGGCGGGAGGGGCCTACGAGCAGTACTTC. As protein: CASSPTPLGAGGAYEQYF.

The rearrangement links TRBV2 to TRBJ1-5; no firm D call. Looked up from germline, CDR1 is SNHLY and CDR2 is FYNNEI. Trimming removed 6 bases at V and 6 bases at J, with 12 bases between. CDR3 size: 13 residues. For the CDR3, the DNA is TGTGCCAGCAGGGACCCTCGGGGTCAGCCCCAGCATTTT. This gives the protein CASRDPRGQPQHF.

The DNA of the CDR3 is TGTGCCAGCAGCTTTATAACAGCTAACACCGGGGAGCTGTTTTTT. It codes for CASSFITANTGELFF. The V gene is TRBV7-2, the J gene TRBJ2-2, with D uncertain. V was cut by 3 bases and J by 2 bases, with 10 bases left in between. In germline, CDR1 is SGHTA, CDR2 FQGNSA. The CDR3 contains 15 residues.

V usage is TRBV6-2 or TRBV6-3 and J usage is TRBJ2-7, with 12 bases lining up with TRBD1. There are 19 residues in the CDR3. J was trimmed by 2 bases and V by 6 bases; bases with no gene match: 17. The V gene's germline CDR1 is MNHEY and CDR2 SVGEGT. Written as DNA, the CDR3 is TGTGCCAGCAGCAGAAAGGGACAGGGGGCTTCGAATACTCCCTACGAGCAGTACTTC. This codes for CASSRKGQGASNTPYEQYF.

The CDR3 sequence: CASSSGQAFEKLFF. CDR3 bases: TGTGCCAGCAGTTCGGGACAGGCTTTTGAAAAACTGTTTTTT. This sequence joins TRBV28 and TRBJ1-4; 8 bases align to TRBD1. The V segment lost 4 bases and the J segment 7 bases; nucleotides outside the gene matches: 5. Looked up from germline, CDR1 is MDHEN and CDR2 is SYDVKM. This CDR3 spans 14 amino acids.

The chain carries TRBV24-1 and TRBJ2-1, with 8 nucleotides matching TRBD2. Per germline, CDR1 KGHDR and CDR2 SFDVKD. The CDR3 has 18 amino acids. V lost 4 bases, J lost 0 bases, and 10 bases stayed unmatched. The CDR3 DNA reads TGTGCCACCAGTGACGGTACTACACTAGCGGTCTCCTACAATGAGCAGTTCTTC. Translation gives CATSDGTTLAVSYNEQFF.

The chain employs TRBV28 and TRBJ2-1, with 7 bases aligning to TRBD1. CDR3 length equals 15 residues. V dropped 6 bases and J dropped 7; count of bases not matched to a gene: 12. Germline loops: CDR1 MDHEN, CDR2 SYDVKM. The CDR3 loop is CASRYPQGLRNEQFF. In DNA form, the CDR3 reads TGTGCCAGCAGGTATCCACAGGGGTTGAGGAATGAGCAGTTCTTC.

In its sample, this clone was seen once. V and J are TRBV19 and TRBJ1-5; 8 bases are shared with TRBD1. The junction had 6 bases not matched to a gene; V was cut back by 9 bases and J by 2 bases. Germline V gene data show CDR1 as LNHDA and CDR2 as SQIVND (reference sequence). This CDR3 has 14 residues. CDR3 in DNA: TGTGCCAGCGAGGACAGGGTAGGCAATCAGCCCCAGCATTTT. This translates into CASEDRVGNQPQHF.

V is TRBV24-1 and J is TRBJ1-2; the D is unclear. Germline values: CDR1 KGHDR, CDR2 SFDVKD. This CDR3 has 13 amino acids. V was cut by 2 bases and J by 7 bases, with 10 bases left in between. CDR3 residues: CATSDWKEGGYTF. The CDR3 DNA is TGTGCCACCAGTGATTGGAAGGAGGGTGGCTACACCTTC.

V is TRBV27 and J is TRBJ2-5, with 13 nucleotides matching TRBD2. Germline assignment: CDR1 MNHEY and CDR2 SMNVEV (reference sequence). V trimming: 4 bases; J trimming: 4 bases; junction bases outside the gene matches: 6. This CDR3 region has 16 residues. The CDR3 DNA sequence: TGTGCCAGCAGTTCACAATGGACTAGCGGGAGAGAGACCCAGTACTTC. Its protein product is CASSSQWTSGRETQYF.

The V and J genes are TRBV11-2 and TRBJ1-5; 8 bases map to TRBD1. The CDR3 has 14 amino acids. The germline V gene has CDR1 SGHAT and CDR2 FQNNGV. The trim removed 3 bases at V and 11 bases at J, leaving 9 bases unmatched. For the CDR3, the DNA is TGTGCCAGCAGCTTGCAGGGGGCGGCTGAAGCCCAGCATTTT. It yields the protein CASSLQGAAEAQHF.

V gene TRBV20-1 combines with J gene TRBJ2-1, with 11 bases matching TRBD2. The CDR3 has 15 residues. Germline trimming cut 3 bases from V and 6 bases from J; bases unmatched to any gene: 7. In germline, CDR1 is DFQATT, CDR2 SNEGSKA (reference sequence). The chain's CDR3 is CSASPTSGRTNEQFF. In nucleotides, the CDR3 is TGCAGTGCTAGTCCCACTAGCGGGAGAACCAATGAGCAGTTCTTC.

This chain joins TRBV28 and TRBJ2-7, with D maybe TRBD2 (6 bases). With 7 bases removed from V and 6 bases from J, the gap between germline ends came to 22 bases. The CDR3 sequence is 15 residues long. The V gene's germline CDR1 is MDHEN and CDR2 SYDVKM. The CDR3 loop is CASTLGEAGNVEQYF. CDR3 nucleotide sequence: TGTGCCAGCACCTTAGGGGAGGCGGGCAACGTCGAGCAGTACTTC. Variable domain in full (rest from reference TRBV28 and TRBJ2-7): DVKVTQSSRYLVKRTGEKVFLECVQDMDHENMFWYRQDPGLGLRLIYFSYDVKMKEKGDIPEGYSVSREKKERFSLILESASTNQTSMYLCASTLGEAGNVEQYFGPGTRLTVT.

This chain connects TRBV3-1 (or the pseudogene TRBV3-2) to TRBJ2-1; 12 bases agree with TRBD2. This CDR3 region has 19 residues. Germline trimming cut 1 base from V and 6 bases from J; bases unmatched to any gene: 13. Germline CDR1 LGHDT, CDR2 YNNKEL (reference sequence). CDR3: CASSQGGPSGRAEVNEQFF. CDR3 coding DNA: TGTGCCAGCAGCCAAGGGGGCCCTAGCGGGAGGGCGGAAGTCAATGAGCAGTTCTTC.

The V and J genes are TRBV11-2 and TRBJ2-7, with a possible D match to TRBD2 (6 bases). The germline V gene has CDR1 SGHAT and CDR2 FQNNGV. This CDR3 has 16 amino acids. Trimming cost V 5 bases and J 1 base, with 18 bases left between them. DNA of the CDR3: TGTGCCAGCAGCCACATACTGGCGGGACCTTCCTACGAGCAGTACTTC. Translation gives CASSHILAGPSYEQYF.

Comments on this clone: Different DNA sequences within this sample yield the same CDR3. V is TRBV6-5 and J is TRBJ1-1; perhaps TRBD1 as D (6 bases). Germline-derived CDR1 and CDR2 are MNHEY and SVGAGI. CDR3 length: 14 residues. V was pared by 5 bases and J by 1 base, with 11 bases between. CDR3 DNA sequence: TGTGCCAGCAGTAGGCCGGGACAGAACACTGAAGCTTTCTTT. Translation: CASSRPGQNTEAFF.

The V and J genes are TRBV7-2 and TRBJ1-3; maybe TRBD1 (5 bases). Germline V gene sequence: CDR1 SGHTA, CDR2 FQGNSA. Between the trimmed V and J ends, which lost 6 bases and 8 bases, there was a span of 14 bases. This CDR3 comprises 13 residues. The CDR3: CASSLRWGDTIYF. The DNA for the CDR3 is TGTGCCAGCAGTCTTAGGTGGGGGGACACCATATATTTT.

In this sample, this clone turned up once. The rearrangement links TRBV5-1 to TRBJ2-2; weak D call: TRBD2 (5 bases). The CDR3 covers 16 residues. V dropped 3 bases and J dropped 3 bases, with 15 bases sitting between them. Germline CDR1 SGHRS, CDR2 YFSETQ. The CDR3 sequence is CASSWRTEPHTGELFF. CDR3 nucleotides: TGCGCCAGCAGCTGGAGGACTGAGCCGCACACCGGGGAGCTGTTTTTT.

The V and J genes are TRBV7-9 and TRBJ1-5; 8 bases align to TRBD1. CDR1 SEHNR and CDR2 FQNEAQ come from the germline V gene (reference sequence). This CDR3 region has 15 residues. Trimming at V came to 4 bases and at J to 2 bases, leaving 4 bases not matched to a gene. The CDR3 is CASSSPDRGNQPQHF. DNA of the CDR3: TGTGCCAGCAGCTCCCCGGACAGGGGCAATCAGCCCCAGCATTTT.

The chain has TRBV28 and TRBJ2-7, with 8 bases fitting TRBD1. After removal of 4 bases from V and 7 bases from J, the junction contained 12 bases not matched to a gene. CDR1 is MDHEN and CDR2 is SYDVKM in the germline V gene. There are 15 residues in the CDR3. CDR3 sequence: CASSSLGRGLREQYF. The CDR3 DNA sequence: TGTGCCAGCAGTTCCCTGGGCAGGGGGCTTAGGGAGCAGTACTTC.

This chain links TRBV7-9 with TRBJ2-2; perhaps TRBD2 as D (6 bases). Germline CDR1 SEHNR, CDR2 FQNEAQ (reference sequence). The CDR3 spans 12 residues. The CDR3 is CAGGSSTGELFF. CDR3 in DNA: TGTGCTGGGGGGTCTTCTACCGGGGAGCTGTTTTTT.